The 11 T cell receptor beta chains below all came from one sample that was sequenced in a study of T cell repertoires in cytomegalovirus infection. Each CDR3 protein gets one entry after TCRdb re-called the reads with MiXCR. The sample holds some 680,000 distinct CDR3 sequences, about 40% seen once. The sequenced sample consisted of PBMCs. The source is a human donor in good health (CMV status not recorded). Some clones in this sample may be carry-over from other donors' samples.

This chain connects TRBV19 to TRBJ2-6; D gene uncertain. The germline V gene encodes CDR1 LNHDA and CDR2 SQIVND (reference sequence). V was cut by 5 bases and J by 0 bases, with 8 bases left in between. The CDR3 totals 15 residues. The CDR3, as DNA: TGTGCCAGTAGTGCCGGAAACTCTGGGGCCAACGTCCTGACTTTC. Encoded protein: CASSAGNSGANVLTF.

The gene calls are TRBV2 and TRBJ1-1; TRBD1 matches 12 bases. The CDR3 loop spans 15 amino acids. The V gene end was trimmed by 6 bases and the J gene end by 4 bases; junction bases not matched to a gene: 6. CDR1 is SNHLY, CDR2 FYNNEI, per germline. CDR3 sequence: CASRGTGGPGTEAFF. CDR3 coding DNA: TGTGCCAGCAGAGGGACAGGGGGCCCGGGCACTGAAGCTTTCTTT.

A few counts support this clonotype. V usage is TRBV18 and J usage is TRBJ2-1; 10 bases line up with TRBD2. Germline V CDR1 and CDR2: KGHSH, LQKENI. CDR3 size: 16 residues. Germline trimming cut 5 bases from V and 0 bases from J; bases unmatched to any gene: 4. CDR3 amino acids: CASSTLAGGSYNEQFF. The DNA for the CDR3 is TGTGCCAGCTCAACTTTAGCGGGGGGCTCCTACAATGAGCAGTTCTTC.

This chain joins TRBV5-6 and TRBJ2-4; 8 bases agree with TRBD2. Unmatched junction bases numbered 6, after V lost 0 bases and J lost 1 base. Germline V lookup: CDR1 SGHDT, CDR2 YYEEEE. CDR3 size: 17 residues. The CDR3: CASSLGSGSTAKNIQYF. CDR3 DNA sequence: TGTGCCAGCAGCTTGGGAAGCGGGAGTACGGCCAAAAACATTCAGTACTTC.

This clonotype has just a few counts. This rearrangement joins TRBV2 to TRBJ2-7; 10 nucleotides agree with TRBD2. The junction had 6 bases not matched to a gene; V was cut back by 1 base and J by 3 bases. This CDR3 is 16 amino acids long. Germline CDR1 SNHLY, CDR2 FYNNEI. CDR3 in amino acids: CASSEVGTSGDYEQYF. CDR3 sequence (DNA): TGTGCCAGCAGTGAAGTAGGAACTAGCGGGGACTACGAGCAGTACTTC.

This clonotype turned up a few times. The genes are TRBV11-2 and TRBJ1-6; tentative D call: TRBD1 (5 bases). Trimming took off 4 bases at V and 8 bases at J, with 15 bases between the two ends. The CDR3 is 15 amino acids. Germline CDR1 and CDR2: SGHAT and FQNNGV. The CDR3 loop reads CASSSLYRGDSPLHF. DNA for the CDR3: TGTGCCAGCAGCTCTCTTTACCGAGGGGATTCACCCCTCCACTTT.

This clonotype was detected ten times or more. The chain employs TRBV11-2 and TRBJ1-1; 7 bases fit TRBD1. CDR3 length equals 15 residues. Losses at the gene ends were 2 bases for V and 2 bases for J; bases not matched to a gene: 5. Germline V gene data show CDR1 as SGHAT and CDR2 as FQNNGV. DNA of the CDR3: TGTGCCAGCAGCTTATCAGGGGGACGCAACACTGAAGCTTTCTTT. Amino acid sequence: CASSLSGGRNTEAFF. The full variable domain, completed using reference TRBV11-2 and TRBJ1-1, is EAGVAQSPRYKIIEKRQSVAFWCNPISGHATLYWYQQILGQGPKLLIQFQNNGVVDDSQLPKDRFSAERLKGVDSTLKIQPAKLEDSAVYLCASSLSGGRNTEAFFGQGTRLTVV.

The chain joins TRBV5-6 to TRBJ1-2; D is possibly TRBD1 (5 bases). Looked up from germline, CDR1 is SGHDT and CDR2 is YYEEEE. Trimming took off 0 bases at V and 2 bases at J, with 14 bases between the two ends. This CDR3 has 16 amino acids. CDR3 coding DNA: TGTGCCAGCAGCTTGGGAGTGGGGCAGAGGAACTATGGCTACACCTTC. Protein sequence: CASSLGVGQRNYGYTF.

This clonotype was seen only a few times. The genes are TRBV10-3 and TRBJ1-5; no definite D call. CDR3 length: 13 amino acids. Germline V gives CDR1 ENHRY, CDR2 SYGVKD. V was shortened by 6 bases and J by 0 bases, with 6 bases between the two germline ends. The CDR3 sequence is CAIRTDSNQPQHF. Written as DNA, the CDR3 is TGTGCCATCAGAACTGATAGCAATCAGCCCCAGCATTTT.

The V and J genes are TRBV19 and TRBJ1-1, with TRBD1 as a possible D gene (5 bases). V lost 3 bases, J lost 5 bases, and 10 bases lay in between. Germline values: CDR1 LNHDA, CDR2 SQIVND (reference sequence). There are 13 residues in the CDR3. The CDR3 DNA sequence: TGTGCCAGTAGTATGGGGACCAGGACTGAAGCTTTCTTT. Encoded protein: CASSMGTRTEAFF. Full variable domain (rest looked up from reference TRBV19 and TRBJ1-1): DGGITQSPKYLFRKEGQNVTLSCEQNLNHDAMYWYRQDPGQGLRLIYYSQIVNDFQKGDIAEGYSVSREKKESFPLTVTSAQKNPTAFYLCASSMGTRTEAFFGQGTRLTVV.

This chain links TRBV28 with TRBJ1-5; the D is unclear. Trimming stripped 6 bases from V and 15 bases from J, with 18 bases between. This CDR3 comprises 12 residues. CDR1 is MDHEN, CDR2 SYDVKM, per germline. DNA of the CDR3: TGTGCCAGCAGCCTTATTACGCCATCCATGCATTTT. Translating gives CASSLITPSMHF. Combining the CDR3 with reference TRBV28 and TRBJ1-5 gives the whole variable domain DVKVTQSSRYLVKRTGEKVFLECVQDMDHENMFWYRQDPGLGLRLIYFSYDVKMKEKGDIPEGYSVSREKKERFSLILESASTNQTSMYLCASSLITPSMHFGDGTRLSIL.